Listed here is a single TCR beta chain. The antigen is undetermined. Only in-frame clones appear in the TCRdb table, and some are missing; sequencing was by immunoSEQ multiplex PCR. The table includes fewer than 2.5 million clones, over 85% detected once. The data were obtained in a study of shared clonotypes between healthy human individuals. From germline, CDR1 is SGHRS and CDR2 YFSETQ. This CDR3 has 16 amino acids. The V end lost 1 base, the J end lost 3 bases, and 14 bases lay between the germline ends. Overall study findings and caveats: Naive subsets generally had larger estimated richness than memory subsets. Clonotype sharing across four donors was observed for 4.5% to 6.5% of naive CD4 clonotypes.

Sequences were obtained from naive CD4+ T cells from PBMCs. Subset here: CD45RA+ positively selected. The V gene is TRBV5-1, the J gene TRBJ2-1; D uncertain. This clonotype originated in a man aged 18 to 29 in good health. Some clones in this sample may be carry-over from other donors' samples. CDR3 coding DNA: TGCGCCAGCAGCTTGCAGTCGGGTAGGGTCTACAATGAGCAGTTCTTC. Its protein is CASSLQSGRVYNEQFF. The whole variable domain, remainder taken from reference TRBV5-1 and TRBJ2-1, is KAGVTQTPRYLIKTRGQQVTLSCSPISGHRSVSWYQQTPGQGLQFLFEYFSETQRNKGNFPGRFSGRQFSNSRSEMNVSTLELGDSALYLCASSLQSGRVYNEQFFGPGTRLTVL.